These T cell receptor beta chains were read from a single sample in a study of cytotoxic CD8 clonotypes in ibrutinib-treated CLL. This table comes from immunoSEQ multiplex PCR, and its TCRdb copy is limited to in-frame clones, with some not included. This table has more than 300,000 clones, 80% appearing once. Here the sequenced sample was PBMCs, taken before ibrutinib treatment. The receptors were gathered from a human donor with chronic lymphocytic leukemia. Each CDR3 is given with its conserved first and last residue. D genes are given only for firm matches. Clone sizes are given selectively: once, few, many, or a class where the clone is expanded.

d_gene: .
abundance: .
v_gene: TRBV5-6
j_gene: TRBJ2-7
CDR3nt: TGTGCCAGCAGCTTCTTGTCCGGGGCCTACGAGCAGTACTTC
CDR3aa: CASSFLSGAYEQYF

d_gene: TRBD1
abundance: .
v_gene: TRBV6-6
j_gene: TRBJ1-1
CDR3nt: TGTGCCAGCAGTTACCTGACAGGGGGCTTTGTTGAAGCTTTCTTT
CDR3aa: CASSYLTGGFVEAFF

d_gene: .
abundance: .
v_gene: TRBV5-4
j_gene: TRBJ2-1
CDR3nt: TGTGCCAGCAGCTTGGCCGGGAGTACCTACAATGAGCAGTTCTTC
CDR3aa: CASSLAGSTYNEQFF

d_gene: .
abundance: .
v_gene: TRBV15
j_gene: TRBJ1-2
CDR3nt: TGTGCCACCAGCATTAGGCGGAATAACTATGGCTACACCTTC
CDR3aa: CATSIRRNNYGYTF

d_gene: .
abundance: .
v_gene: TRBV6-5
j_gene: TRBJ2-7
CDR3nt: TGTGCCAGCAGTGGCCAAGTAGCCGTTCCCTACGAGCAGTACTTC
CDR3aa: CASSGQVAVPYEQYF

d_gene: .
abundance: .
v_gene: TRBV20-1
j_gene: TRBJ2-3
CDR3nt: TGCAGTGCTAAGATGGATACGCAGTATTTT
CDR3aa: CSAKMDTQYF

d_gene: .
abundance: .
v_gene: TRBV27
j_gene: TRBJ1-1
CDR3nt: TGTGCCAGCAGTTCGCCGGGACCTAGGAACACTGAAGCTTTCTTT
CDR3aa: CASSSPGPRNTEAFF

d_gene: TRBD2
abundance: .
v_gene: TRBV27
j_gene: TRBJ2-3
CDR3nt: TGTGCCAGCAGTTTAAGCGACCTAGCGGCAAGCACAGATACGCAGTATTTT
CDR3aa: CASSLSDLAASTDTQYF

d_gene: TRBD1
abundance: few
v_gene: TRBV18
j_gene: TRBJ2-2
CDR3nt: TGTGCCAGCTCACAGGACAGGGACGGGGAGCTGTTTTTT
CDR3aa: CASSQDRDGELFF

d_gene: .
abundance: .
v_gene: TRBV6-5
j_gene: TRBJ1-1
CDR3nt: TGTGCCAGCAGTTCCACGCAGGGGAACACTGAAGCTTTCTTT
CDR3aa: CASSSTQGNTEAFF

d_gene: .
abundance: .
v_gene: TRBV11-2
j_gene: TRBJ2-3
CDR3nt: TGTGCCAGCAGAGGACCCGCAGATACGCAGTATTTT
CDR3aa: CASRGPADTQYF

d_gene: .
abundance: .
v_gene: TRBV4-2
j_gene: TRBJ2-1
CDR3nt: TGTGCCAGCAGCCACCCGGGACTTAGATACAATGAGCAGTTCTTC
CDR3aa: CASSHPGLRYNEQFF

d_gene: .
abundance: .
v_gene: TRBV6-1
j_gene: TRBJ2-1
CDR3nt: TGTGCCAGCAGGAACAATGAGCAGTTCTTC
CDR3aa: CASRNNEQFF

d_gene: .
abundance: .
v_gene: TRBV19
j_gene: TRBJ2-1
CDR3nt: TGTGCCAGTAGTATGGGCAATGAGCAGTTCTTC
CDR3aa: CASSMGNEQFF

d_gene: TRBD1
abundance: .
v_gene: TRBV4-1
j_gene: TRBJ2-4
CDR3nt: TGCGCCAGCAGCAGGGGGCAGGAAAACATTCAGTACTTC
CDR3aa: CASSRGQENIQYF

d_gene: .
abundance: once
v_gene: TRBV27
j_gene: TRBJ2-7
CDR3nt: TGTGCCAGCTACCGTACTGGTGCCTCCTACGAGCAGTACTTC
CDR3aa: CASYRTGASYEQYF

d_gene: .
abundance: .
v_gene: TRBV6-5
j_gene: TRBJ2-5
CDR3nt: TGTGCCAGCAGTTACTCGAACCCAGAGACCCAGTACTTC
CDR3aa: CASSYSNPETQYF

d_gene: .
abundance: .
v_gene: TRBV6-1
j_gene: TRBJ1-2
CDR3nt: TGTGCCAGCAGTGAACTGGGTCAGGGGTATGGCTACACCTTC
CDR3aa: CASSELGQGYGYTF

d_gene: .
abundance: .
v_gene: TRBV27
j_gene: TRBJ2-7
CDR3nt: TGTGCCAGCGGCCCCTACGAGCAGTACTTC
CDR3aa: CASGPYEQYF

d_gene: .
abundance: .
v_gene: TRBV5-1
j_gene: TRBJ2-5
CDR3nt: TGCGCCAGCAGCTTGGGAGGGATTGAAGAGACCCAGTACTTC
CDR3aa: CASSLGGIEETQYF

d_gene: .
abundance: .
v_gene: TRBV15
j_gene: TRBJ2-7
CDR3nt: TGTGCCACCAGCAGAGATTTAACTACCTCCTACGAGCAGTACTTC
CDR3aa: CATSRDLTTSYEQYF

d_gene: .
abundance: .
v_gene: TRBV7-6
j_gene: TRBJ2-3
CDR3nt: TGTGCCAGCAGCTTAGCTGGGTTCTGGACACCAACTAACACAGATACGCAGTATTTT
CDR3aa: CASSLAGFWTPTNTDTQYF

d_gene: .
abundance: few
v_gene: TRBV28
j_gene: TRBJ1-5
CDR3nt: TGTGCCAGCAGTTCAACACCGAAGCAGCCCCAGCATTTT
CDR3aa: CASSSTPKQPQHF

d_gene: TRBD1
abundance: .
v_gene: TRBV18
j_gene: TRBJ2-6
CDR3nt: TGTGCCAGCTCACCACAGGGGGCCTCTGGGGCCAACGTCCTGACTTTC
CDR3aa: CASSPQGASGANVLTF